This T cell receptor beta chain was recorded in a study of human T cells and chemical hapten exposure. General observations from the study: There were significantly more large CDR3 similarity clusters among expanded TCRs than among controls. The study found that DPC sensitization did not change TCRs above 1 in 1000 frequency.

The CDR3 is 17 amino acids. The germline V gene has CDR1 LGHNA and CDR2 YNFKEQ. V was clipped by 0 bases and J by 6 bases; unmatched bases: 9. Time point given: pre-sensitization, week 0. Treatment defined: therapeutic diphenylcyclopropenone sensitization with weekly scalp DPC. This clonotype occurred a few times. Its antigen is not identified. TCRdb re-analysed the RACE reads in MiXCR, keeping a single row per CDR3 protein. The sample shows tens of thousands of distinct CDR3 sequences, roughly 7.2% of them seen only once. The source material was whole blood, sampled in connection with sensitization to the hapten diphenylcyclopropenone (DPC). The origin of this receptor is a woman aged 45-59 years with alopecia areata. Some clones in this sample may be carry-over from other donors' samples. The J gene is TRBJ2-1, the V gene TRBV4-2; TRBD1 aligns across 9 bases. The CDR3 loop is CASSQDGLGQGSNEQFF. The CDR3 DNA reads TGTGCCAGCAGCCAAGACGGGTTAGGACAGGGGAGCAATGAGCAGTTCTTC.